This T cell receptor beta chain was found in a study of T-cell reconstitution after alpha-beta-depleted transplantation in children. This clonotype was counted between two and nine times. Its antigen is not identified. Germline CDR1 LNHNV, CDR2 YYDKDF (reference sequence). V lost 3 bases to trimming and J lost 4 bases; unmatched junction nucleotides: 8. CDR3 length: 16 residues. Unique molecular identifiers were incorporated during preparation of the TCRbeta library. TCRdb reprocessed the PCR reads via MiXCR and lists one record per CDR3 protein. The table has approximately 980,000 distinct CDR3 sequences, around 30% seen once. Whole-study findings and limits: T-cell numbers and diversity, one year after transplant, stemmed largely from T cells that were newly produced. Expanded graft clones, several hundred of them, were reportedly the source of alpha-beta T cells about two months after transplant.

The chain recombines TRBV15 with TRBJ2-2; 7 bases agree with TRBD1. This clonotype was sampled from a boy under two years old who had a stem cell transplant for SCID, so the T cells may come from the graft donor. Sequenced material: PBMCs, mostly from graft donor cells, taken 360 days after TCRalphabeta/CD19-depleted stem cell transplant. CDR3 coding DNA: TGTGCCACCAGCAGTCAAACAGGGGTGCGCACCGGGGAGCTGTTTTTT. This translates into CATSSQTGVRTGELFF.